This TCR beta chain was sequenced during a study of shared clonotypes between healthy human individuals. Overall study results and limits: Donors were few, which limited the genetic and exposure-history diversity represented.

Naive CD8 cells, CD45RO-negative and positively selected for CCR7, excluded terminally differentiated effector memory CD45RA+ cells. The run depth of the assay was deep. Data came from immunoSEQ multiplex PCR; TCRdb stores just in-frame clones and leaves some out. The repertoire has hundreds of thousands of clones, 85% to 95% of them found once; the top ten carry about 0.11%. Turning to this clone: Its target is not known.

The germline CDR1 and CDR2 sequences are MNHEY and SMNVEV (reference sequence). Trimming stripped 4 bases from V and 5 bases from J, with 15 bases between. CDR3 length: 14 residues. Sequencing was performed on naive CD8+ T cells sorted from blood. The chain carries TRBV27 and TRBJ2-7; possibly TRBD1 for D (5 bases). The source of this sequence is a woman in her twenties or thirties in good health. The CDR3 DNA follows: TGTGCCAGCAGTTATATCGGACAATCCCACGAGCAGTACTTC. Its protein is CASSYIGQSHEQYF.